Below are 5 T cell receptor beta chains sequenced from a single sample in a study of cytomegalovirus exposure and HLA in healthy donors. It was with 60 Vbeta and 13 Jbeta primers that the PCR ran. Sequenced by immunoSEQ multiplex PCR; TCRdb stores in-frame clones only, minus some. The table shows roughly 200,000 clones, with over 65% occurring only once. Sequencing was performed on PBMCs. The receptors were gathered from a woman aged 25 to 39 in good health and CMV-seronegative.

The rearrangement joins TRBV5-4 to TRBJ1-1, with 8 positions matching TRBD1. Per germline, CDR1 SGHNT and CDR2 YYREEE (reference sequence). The CDR3 length is 14 residues. The ends lost 4 bases at V and 2 bases at J; junction bases unmatched: 4. For the CDR3, the DNA is TGTGCCAGCAGCGCGACAGGGGCCAACACTGAAGCTTTCTTT. Its translation is CASSATGANTEAFF.

This chain uses TRBV7-8 with TRBJ1-3, with D unclear. Looked up from germline, CDR1 is SGHVS and CDR2 is FQNEAQ. This CDR3 is 14 amino acids long. Trimming removed 6 bases at V and 2 bases at J, with 11 bases between. The CDR3 DNA reads TGTGCCAGCAGAGAGGCGCGTGCTGGAAACACCATATATTTT. Amino acid sequence: CASREARAGNTIYF.

The chain employs TRBV10-2 and TRBJ2-7; 8 nucleotides line up with TRBD1. The CDR3 runs 12 residues. V lost 8 bases and J lost 6; bases outside the gene matches: 6. The germline V gene encodes CDR1 WSHSY and CDR2 SAAADI. CDR3 nucleotides: TGCGCCAGCGGACAGGGAGTCGGCGAGCAGTACTTC. Translating it yields CASGQGVGEQYF.

The genes are TRBV25-1 and TRBJ1-4, with TRBD1 matching over 7 bases. CDR1 and CDR2 from the germline V gene are MGHDK and SYGVNS. This CDR3 is built from 13 residues. After removal of 7 bases from V and 3 bases from J, the junction contained 2 bases not matched to a gene. The CDR3 DNA reads as TGTGCCAGCATCGGGACAGCTAATGAAAAACTGTTTTTT. It translates to CASIGTANEKLFF.

The chain combines TRBV6-6 with TRBJ1-1; 7 bases map to TRBD1. The CDR3 runs 14 residues. Trimming at V came to 5 bases and at J to 1 base, leaving 4 bases not matched to a gene. The germline CDR1 and CDR2 sequences are MNHNY and SVGAGI (reference sequence). CDR3 sequence: CASSRTGENTEAFF. CDR3 sequence (DNA): TGTGCCAGCAGTAGGACAGGTGAGAACACTGAAGCTTTCTTT.